These 8 T cell receptor beta chains share one sample of origin, sequenced in a study of blood T cell repertoires in COVID-19 (TCRdb year 2020). The receptor library was made with the immunoSEQ multiplex PCR assay. TCRdb retrieved this table from immuneACCESS and kept in-frame rearrangements only. Not all clones are present; in checked studies, unresolved V genes account for under half, and no reason is known for the remainder. This sample lists over 200,000 clones; 82% were detected once. 9.5% to 15% of the sample is in the top ten clones. The source material was peripheral blood. These receptor sequences come from a woman between 35 and 50 years old with acute or convalescent COVID-19.

The chain couples TRBV30 to TRBJ2-7, with TRBD2 matching 7 bases. This CDR3 is 15 amino acids long. The ends lost 2 bases at V and 3 bases at J; junction bases unmatched: 10. CDR1 is GTSNPN and CDR2 is SVGIG in the germline V gene (reference sequence). The CDR3 DNA follows: TGTGCCTGGAGTCGCGGGGGTCCCAGGGACTACGAGCAGTACTTC. It specifies CAWSRGGPRDYEQYF.

This chain joins TRBV19 and TRBJ1-5; 9 nucleotides agree with TRBD1. Germline values: CDR1 LNHDA, CDR2 SQIVND (reference sequence). V was pared by 4 bases and J by 6 bases, with 13 bases of the junction left unmatched. This CDR3 region has 17 residues. The CDR3 sequence: CASSTGTGYDLGQPQHF. As DNA, the CDR3 is TGTGCCAGTAGTACCGGGACAGGGTATGATCTGGGTCAGCCCCAGCATTTT.

The CDR3 region is CASSRQGGYTF. CDR3 nucleotides: TGTGCCAGCAGCCGTCAGGGTGGCTACACCTTC. This chain links TRBV6-6 with TRBJ1-2; a weak D match, TRBD1 (5 bases). The V end was cut by 6 bases, the J end by 7 bases, with 9 bases between. There are 11 residues in the CDR3. In germline, CDR1 is MNHNY, CDR2 SVGAGI (reference sequence).

The V call is TRBV14, the J call TRBJ1-2; TRBD1 aligns across 8 bases. The CDR3 length is 17 residues. The V segment lost 6 bases and the J segment 3 bases; nucleotides outside the gene matches: 15. Per the germline V gene, CDR1 is SGHDN and CDR2 is FVKESK. CDR3 sequence (DNA): TGTGCCAGCAGTCTCGGACAGGGAAATTACATGGACTATGGCTACACCTTC. Its translation: CASSLGQGNYMDYGYTF.

The chain combines TRBV5-1 with TRBJ1-3, with TRBD1 as a possible D gene (6 bases). The germline V gene has CDR1 SGHRS and CDR2 YFSETQ. V shed 1 base and J shed 2 bases, with 7 bases lying between them. This CDR3 region has 14 residues. CDR3 amino acids: CASSLQGTGNTIYF. The CDR3 bases are TGCGCCAGCAGCTTGCAGGGGACTGGAAACACCATATATTTT.

The chain has TRBV19 and TRBJ1-5; TRBD1 is a possible D gene (5 bases). V was pared by 3 bases and J by 3 bases, with 9 bases between. The germline CDR1 and CDR2 sequences are LNHDA and SQIVND (reference sequence). The CDR3 sequence is 14 residues long. The CDR3 coding sequence is TGTGCCAGTAGTATTCAGGGTCACAATCAGCCCCAGCATTTT. Translating it yields CASSIQGHNQPQHF. Filled out from reference TRBV19 and TRBJ1-5, the complete variable domain reads DGGITQSPKYLFRKEGQNVTLSCEQNLNHDAMYWYRQDPGQGLRLIYYSQIVNDFQKGDIAEGYSVSREKKESFPLTVTSAQKNPTAFYLCASSIQGHNQPQHFGDGTRLSIL.

This clone came up once. The V and J genes are TRBV30 and TRBJ1-1, with no clear D. Germline loops: CDR1 GTSNPN, CDR2 SVGIG (reference sequence). The CDR3 sequence is 15 residues long. The V end was cut by 3 bases, the J end by 1 base, with 15 bases between. The CDR3 coding sequence is TGTGCCTGGAGACCCGGTGGTTTAGCGAACACTGAAGCTTTCTTT. It is translated as CAWRPGGLANTEAFF.

A few counts support this clone. This chain uses TRBV21-1 with TRBJ1-2. TRBV21-1 is an annotated pseudogene. This CDR3 is built from 14 residues. CDR3 nucleotide sequence: TGTGCCAGCAGCAAAGAAGAGGGTGACTGTGGTACTACCTTC. As protein: CASSKEEGDCGTTF.